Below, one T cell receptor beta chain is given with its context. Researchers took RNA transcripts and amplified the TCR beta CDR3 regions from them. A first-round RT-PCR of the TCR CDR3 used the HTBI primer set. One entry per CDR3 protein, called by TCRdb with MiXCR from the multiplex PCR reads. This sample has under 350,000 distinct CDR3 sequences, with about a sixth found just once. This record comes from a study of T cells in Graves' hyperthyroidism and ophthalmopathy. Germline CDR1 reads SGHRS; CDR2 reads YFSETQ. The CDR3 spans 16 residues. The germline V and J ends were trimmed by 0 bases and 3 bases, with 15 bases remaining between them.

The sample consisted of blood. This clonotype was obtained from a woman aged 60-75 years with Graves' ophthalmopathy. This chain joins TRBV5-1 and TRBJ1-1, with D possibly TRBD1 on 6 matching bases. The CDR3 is CASSLAFRQGHTEAFF. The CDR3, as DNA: TGCGCCAGCAGCTTGGCCTTTCGTCAGGGGCACACTGAAGCTTTCTTT.